The 7 T cell receptor beta chains reported below all come from one sample, sequenced in a study of T cell repertoires in cytomegalovirus infection. TCRdb fed the reads into MiXCR, producing one record per CDR3 protein. This table holds about 130,000 distinct CDR3 sequences, 20% to 30% found once. Antigens of these TCRs are unknown. Sequencing was done on a sample of PBMCs, sequenced either directly or after in vitro stimulation (not recorded which). The receptors originated from a human donor in good health (CMV status not recorded). Some clones in this sample may be carry-over from other donors' samples.

The chain has TRBV4-3 and TRBJ1-4, with TRBD1 matching 8 bases. The trim removed 0 bases at V and 7 bases at J, leaving 10 bases unmatched. Germline-derived CDR1 and CDR2 are LGHNA and YSLEER. The CDR3 is 17 amino acids. Here the CDR3 reads CASSQEALRGLGEKLFF. In nucleotides, the CDR3 is TGCGCCAGCAGCCAAGAGGCACTCAGGGGGCTGGGTGAAAAACTGTTTTTT.

J is TRBJ2-1 and V is TRBV5-1, with 10 bases fitting TRBD2. Per the germline V gene, CDR1 is SGHRS and CDR2 is YFSETQ. This CDR3 region has 16 residues. The V and J ends lost 0 bases and 5 bases, in that order; junction bases with no gene match: 5. The chain's CDR3 is CASSLGSAGGDNEQFF. The CDR3 coding sequence is TGCGCCAGCAGCTTGGGTTCAGCGGGAGGGGACAATGAGCAGTTCTTC.

The V call is TRBV18, the J call TRBJ2-7, with a tentative D call TRBD2 (5 bases). CDR1 is KGHSH, CDR2 LQKENI, per germline. Trimming stripped 2 bases from V and 3 bases from J, with 11 bases between. The CDR3 consists of 14 residues. The DNA for the CDR3 is TGTGCCAGCTCACCAATGGACTCAAACTACGAGCAGTACGTC. Amino acid sequence: CASSPMDSNYEQYV.

In its sample, this clonotype was seen a few times. The chain has TRBV7-2 and TRBJ2-1; D is uncertain. The CDR3 sequence is 14 residues long. Looked up from germline, CDR1 is SGHTA and CDR2 is FQGNSA. Between the trimmed V and J ends, which lost 0 bases and 4 bases, there was a span of 7 bases. This chain's CDR3 is CASSLALPYNEQFF. The CDR3 nucleotides are TGTGCCAGCAGCTTAGCTCTACCGTACAATGAGCAGTTCTTC.

This clonotype appeared a few times. This sequence joins TRBV29-1 and TRBJ2-1; weak D call: TRBD2 (5 bases). V was pared by 0 bases and J by 8 bases, with 17 bases between. The CDR3 runs 15 residues. Germline lookup yields CDR1 SQVTM and CDR2 ANQGSEA. The DNA of the CDR3 is TGCAGCGTTGAAGATCGGGCTCCCCAGAGGGATGAGCAGTTCTTC. This codes for CSVEDRAPQRDEQFF.

For the CDR3, the DNA is TGTGCCAGTAGTCTACCGACTAGCGAATCATCCTACAATGAGCAGTTCTTC. This encodes CASSLPTSESSYNEQFF. The V gene is TRBV19, the J gene TRBJ2-1; TRBD2 matches at 8 bases. The CDR3 totals 17 residues. Germline-derived CDR1 and CDR2 are LNHDA and SQIVND (reference sequence). Losses at the gene ends were 5 bases for V and 1 base for J; bases not matched to a gene: 10. The full variable domain, in which reference TRBV19 and TRBJ2-1 provide the parts outside the CDR3, is DGGITQSPKYLFRKEGQNVTLSCEQNLNHDAMYWYRQDPGQGLRLIYYSQIVNDFQKGDIAEGYSVSREKKESFPLTVTSAQKNPTAFYLCASSLPTSESSYNEQFFGPGTRLTVL.

This chain connects TRBV2 to TRBJ2-7; 8 bases line up with TRBD1. Germline-derived CDR1 and CDR2 are SNHLY and FYNNEI. J gave up 6 bases and V 5 bases, and 12 bases lay outside the gene matches. This CDR3 region has 15 residues. The CDR3 nucleotides read TGTGCCAGCAGTCCCCGGCAGGGGGCGCGATCCGAGCAGTACGTC. It codes for CASSPRQGARSEQYV.